This TCR beta chain appears in the sequencing data of a study of T cells in Graves' hyperthyroidism and ophthalmopathy. Findings and caveats of the study: Stable hyperthyroidism was separated from ophthalmopathy by a model based on 13 V-J features. Researchers found most expanded thyroid clonotypes above 0.001 in blood as well.

Stability of Graves' hyperthyroidism was defined as absent ophthalmopathy progression within 18 months. On the basis of clinical symptoms, serum thyroxine and TRAb, thyroid ultrasound and orbital computed tomography, diagnoses were made. J lost 5 bases, V lost 3 bases, and 9 bases had no gene match. Looked up from germline, CDR1 is MDHEN and CDR2 is SYDVKM. The CDR3 is made up of 15 amino acids. This clonotype came up a few times. Its antigen is undetermined. TCR beta CDR3 regions were amplified from RNA. A first-round RT-PCR of the TCR CDR3 used the HTBI primer set. TCRdb independently ran MiXCR on the multiplex PCR reads; one entry per CDR3 protein. In the table there are some 200,000 distinct CDR3 sequences, approximately 17% of which are singletons.

The sample comprised blood. This TCR was sampled from a man aged 45 to 65 with Graves' hyperthyroidism. The rearrangement links TRBV28 to TRBJ2-5, with 7 bases that match TRBD1. The CDR3 loop is CASSLNRGRMETQYF. The CDR3 nucleotides read TGTGCCAGCAGTTTGAACAGGGGAAGGATGGAGACCCAGTACTTC.